The T cell receptor beta chain described here comes from a study of blood T cell repertoires in COVID-19. Turning to the study itself: From T cells, B-cell-depleted T cells, or PBMCs came the material, which was cDNA or gDNA.

Authors' processing steps: Using reference gene primer amplification, nucleated cell counts were estimated. Repertoires were generated with immunoSEQ multiplex PCR, while TCRdb's copy carries only in-frame clones and drops some. V, J and clone size derive from that table, while D and trimming were established from the DNA sequence. In the table there are about 160,000 clones, 80% of which are singletons. After removal of 4 bases from V and 4 bases from J, the junction contained 5 bases not matched to a gene. From germline, CDR1 is SGHNT and CDR2 YYREEE (reference sequence). The CDR3 spans 14 residues.

The sequence was obtained from a woman aged 55-70 years who had recovered from COVID-19. Sequenced sample: PBMCs or T cells enriched from blood (not recorded which). V gene TRBV5-4 combines with J gene TRBJ2-5; 9 nucleotides match TRBD2. The CDR3 region has the DNA TGTGCCAGCAGCGGCGGGGGGGCCCGAGAGACCCAGTACTTC. It specifies CASSGGGARETQYF.